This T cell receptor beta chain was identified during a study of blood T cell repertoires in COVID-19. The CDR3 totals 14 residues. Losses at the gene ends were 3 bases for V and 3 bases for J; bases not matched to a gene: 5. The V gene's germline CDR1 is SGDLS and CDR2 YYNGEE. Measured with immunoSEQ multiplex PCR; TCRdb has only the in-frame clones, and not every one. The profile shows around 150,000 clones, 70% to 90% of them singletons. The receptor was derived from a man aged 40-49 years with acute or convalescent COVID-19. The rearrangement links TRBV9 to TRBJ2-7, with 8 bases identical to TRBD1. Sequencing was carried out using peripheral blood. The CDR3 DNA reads TGTGCCAGCAGCGCCCGGACAGGGTTCTACGAGCAGTACTTC. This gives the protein CASSARTGFYEQYF.